This T cell receptor beta chain emerged from a study of blood T cell repertoires in COVID-19. As processed by the authors: Reference gene primer amplification gave nucleated cell count estimates. The repertoire was sequenced with immunoSEQ multiplex PCR; TCRdb's copy has only in-frame clones and lacks some. D and trimming come from the DNA, and the V and J calls and clone size come from that table. Found here are under 400,000 clones, roughly 88% of them singletons; the top ten hold 1.5% to 2%. Germline CDR1 MGHDK, CDR2 SYGVNS. V shed 3 bases and J 7 bases; nucleotides not matched to a gene: 10. The CDR3 length is 16 residues.

The sample comprised peripheral blood. The chain uses TRBV25-1 and TRBJ2-1, with 9 bases aligning to TRBD1. This clonotype originated in a woman aged 30 to 39 with COVID-19, enrolled during active disease. The CDR3 nucleotides read TGTGCCAGCAGTGATGGCGGGACAGGGAGGAGAAATGAGCAGTTCTTC. This translates into CASSDGGTGRRNEQFF.